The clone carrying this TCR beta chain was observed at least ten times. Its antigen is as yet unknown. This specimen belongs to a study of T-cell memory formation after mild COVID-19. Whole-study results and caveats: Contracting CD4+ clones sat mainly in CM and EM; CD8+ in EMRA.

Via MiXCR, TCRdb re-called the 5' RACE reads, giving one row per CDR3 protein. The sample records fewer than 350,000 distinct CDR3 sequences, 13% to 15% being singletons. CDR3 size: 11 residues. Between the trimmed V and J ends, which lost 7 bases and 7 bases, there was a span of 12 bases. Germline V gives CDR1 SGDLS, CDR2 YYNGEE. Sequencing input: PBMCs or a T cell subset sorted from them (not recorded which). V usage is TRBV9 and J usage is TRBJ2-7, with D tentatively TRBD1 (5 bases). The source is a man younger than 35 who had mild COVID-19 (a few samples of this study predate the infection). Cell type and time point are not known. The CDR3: CASGRGYEQYF. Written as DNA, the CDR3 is TGTGCCAGCGGAAGGGGTTATGAGCAGTACTTC.